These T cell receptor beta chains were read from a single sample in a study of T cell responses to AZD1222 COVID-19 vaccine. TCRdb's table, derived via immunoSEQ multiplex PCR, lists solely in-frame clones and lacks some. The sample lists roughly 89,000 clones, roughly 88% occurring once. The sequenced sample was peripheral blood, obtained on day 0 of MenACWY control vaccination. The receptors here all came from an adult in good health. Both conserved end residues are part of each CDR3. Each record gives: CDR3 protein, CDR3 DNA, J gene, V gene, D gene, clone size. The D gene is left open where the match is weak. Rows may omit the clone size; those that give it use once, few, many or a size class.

cdr3_aa: CASQQETQYF
cdr3_nt: TGTGCCAGCCAGCAAGAGACCCAGTACTTC
j_call: TRBJ2-5
v_call: TRBV25-1
d_call: -
clone_size: -

cdr3_aa: CASSQLGGMNTEAFF
cdr3_nt: TGCGCCAGCAGCCAATTAGGGGGTATGAACACTGAAGCTTTCTTT
j_call: TRBJ1-1
v_call: TRBV4-3
d_call: -
clone_size: once

cdr3_aa: CASSLGGREVNEQFF
cdr3_nt: TGTGCCAGCAGCTTAGGCGGGAGAGAGGTTAATGAGCAGTTCTTC
j_call: TRBJ2-1
v_call: TRBV11-3
d_call: TRBD2
clone_size: -

cdr3_aa: CASSLQSREGKQYF
cdr3_nt: TGTGCCAGCAGCTTACAAAGTAGGGAGGGAAAGCAGTACTTC
j_call: TRBJ2-7
v_call: TRBV7-8
d_call: TRBD2
clone_size: -

cdr3_aa: CASSVRLPQKGNTEAFF
cdr3_nt: TGTGCCAGCAGCGTTCGACTCCCCCAGAAGGGGAACACTGAAGCTTTCTTT
j_call: TRBJ1-1
v_call: TRBV7-9
d_call: -
clone_size: -

cdr3_aa: CAWSPLSSGPRENIQYF
cdr3_nt: TGTGCCTGGAGTCCGCTTTCTAGCGGCCCTAGGGAAAACATTCAGTACTTC
j_call: TRBJ2-4
v_call: TRBV30
d_call: TRBD2
clone_size: -

cdr3_aa: CSAGDGPQHF
cdr3_nt: TGCAGTGCAGGGGACGGTCCCCAGCATTTT
j_call: TRBJ1-5
v_call: TRBV20-1
d_call: -
clone_size: -

cdr3_aa: CASSSQGNPNEKLFF
cdr3_nt: TGTGCCAGCAGTTCACAGGGGAACCCGAATGAAAAACTGTTTTTT
j_call: TRBJ1-4
v_call: TRBV28
d_call: TRBD1
clone_size: once

cdr3_aa: CASSYRGGERGYTF
cdr3_nt: TGTGCCAGCAGTTACAGAGGGGGCGAGCGTGGCTACACCTTC
j_call: TRBJ1-2
v_call: TRBV6-5
d_call: TRBD1
clone_size: -

cdr3_aa: CASSRTGAGGANVLTF
cdr3_nt: TGTGCCAGCAGCCGGACAGGGGCTGGGGGGGCCAACGTCCTGACTTTC
j_call: TRBJ2-6
v_call: TRBV9
d_call: TRBD1
clone_size: -

cdr3_aa: CASSRGYRAYFENFYGYTF
cdr3_nt: TGTGCCAGCAGCCGCGGATACCGGGCCTACTTCGAAAACTTCTATGGCTACACCTTC
j_call: TRBJ1-2
v_call: TRBV5-6
d_call: -
clone_size: -

cdr3_aa: CASSWAEDTQYF
cdr3_nt: TGTGCCAGCAGCTGGGCCGAAGATACGCAGTATTTT
j_call: TRBJ2-3
v_call: TRBV6-6
d_call: -
clone_size: -

cdr3_aa: CASSLSGTEYSNQPQHF
cdr3_nt: TGTGCCAGCAGCTTGAGTGGGACAGAGTATAGCAATCAGCCCCAGCATTTT
j_call: TRBJ1-5
v_call: TRBV5-6
d_call: TRBD1
clone_size: -

cdr3_aa: CASSLRTGGSYEQYF
cdr3_nt: TGTGCCAGCAGTCTTCGGACAGGGGGGTCGTACGAGCAGTACTTC
j_call: TRBJ2-7
v_call: TRBV28
d_call: TRBD1
clone_size: -

cdr3_aa: CASRGTVDEQFF
cdr3_nt: TGTGCCAGCCGCGGGACAGTAGATGAGCAGTTCTTC
j_call: TRBJ2-1
v_call: TRBV18
d_call: -
clone_size: -

cdr3_aa: CASRRTSGRQETQYF
cdr3_nt: TGTGCCAGCAGACGGACTAGCGGGAGGCAAGAGACCCAGTACTTC
j_call: TRBJ2-5
v_call: TRBV7-9
d_call: TRBD2
clone_size: -

cdr3_aa: CASQTGINEQFF
cdr3_nt: TGTGCCAGCCAGACAGGAATCAATGAGCAGTTCTTC
j_call: TRBJ2-1
v_call: TRBV27
d_call: -
clone_size: -

cdr3_aa: CSVEQTSDYGYTF
cdr3_nt: TGCAGCGTTGAACAGACCTCAGACTATGGCTACACCTTC
j_call: TRBJ1-2
v_call: TRBV29-1
d_call: -
clone_size: -

cdr3_aa: CASSLLGTGTDTQYF
cdr3_nt: TGTGCCAGCAGCCTTCTCGGGACAGGGACAGATACGCAGTATTTT
j_call: TRBJ2-3
v_call: TRBV7-3
d_call: TRBD1
clone_size: -

cdr3_aa: CSVAGTGVFETQYF
cdr3_nt: TGCAGCGTTGCCGGGACAGGGGTGTTCGAGACCCAGTACTTC
j_call: TRBJ2-5
v_call: TRBV29-1
d_call: TRBD1
clone_size: -

cdr3_aa: CSVEDRKQGIYEQYF
cdr3_nt: TGCAGCGTTGAAGATCGGAAACAGGGGATCTACGAGCAGTACTTC
j_call: TRBJ2-7
v_call: TRBV29-1
d_call: TRBD1
clone_size: once

cdr3_aa: CSVRRDHEQYF
cdr3_nt: TGCAGCGTTAGACGGGACCACGAGCAGTACTTC
j_call: TRBJ2-7
v_call: TRBV29-1
d_call: -
clone_size: -

cdr3_aa: CAGALTTNEKLFF
cdr3_nt: TGTGCCGGAGCGTTAACAACTAATGAAAAACTGTTTTTT
j_call: TRBJ1-4
v_call: TRBV5-3
d_call: -
clone_size: -

cdr3_aa: CASKRSGANNEQFF
cdr3_nt: TGTGCCAGCAAAAGGAGCGGAGCGAACAATGAGCAGTTCTTC
j_call: TRBJ2-1
v_call: TRBV27
d_call: -
clone_size: -

cdr3_aa: CASSPKQGDEQYF
cdr3_nt: TGTGCCAGCTCACCAAAACAGGGGGACGAGCAGTACTTC
j_call: TRBJ2-7
v_call: TRBV18
d_call: TRBD1
clone_size: -

cdr3_aa: CASSGAGATDTQYF
cdr3_nt: TGTGCCAGCAGTGGGGCGGGAGCAACAGATACGCAGTATTTT
j_call: TRBJ2-3
v_call: TRBV2
d_call: TRBD2
clone_size: -

cdr3_aa: CASSAYKGGYKTGELFF
cdr3_nt: TGCGCCAGCAGCGCCTACAAGGGAGGTTATAAGACCGGGGAGCTGTTTTTT
j_call: TRBJ2-2
v_call: TRBV5-1
d_call: -
clone_size: few

cdr3_aa: CASSLAMLRDTQYF
cdr3_nt: TGTGCCAGCAGCCTAGCGATGTTAAGGGATACGCAGTATTTT
j_call: TRBJ2-3
v_call: TRBV19
d_call: -
clone_size: -

cdr3_aa: CASSPTLDWGGSYTF
cdr3_nt: TGTGCCAGCAGCCCTACCTTAGACTGGGGCGGGAGCTACACCTTC
j_call: TRBJ1-2
v_call: TRBV7-9
d_call: -
clone_size: few

cdr3_aa: CASSSHRDIAEAFF
cdr3_nt: TGTGCCAGCAGTTCCCATAGGGACATAGCTGAAGCTTTCTTT
j_call: TRBJ1-1
v_call: TRBV28
d_call: -
clone_size: -

cdr3_aa: CASGTRGADTQYF
cdr3_nt: TGTGCCAGCGGGACCCGGGGCGCAGATACGCAGTATTTT
j_call: TRBJ2-3
v_call: TRBV6-5
d_call: -
clone_size: -

cdr3_aa: CASSLGTHGTLPQHF
cdr3_nt: TGTGCCAGCAGTTTAGGGACGCACGGGACCTTGCCCCAGCATTTT
j_call: TRBJ1-5
v_call: TRBV28
d_call: -
clone_size: -

cdr3_aa: CASSWTGTTSYEQYF
cdr3_nt: TGTGCCAGCAGTTGGACAGGGACTACTTCCTACGAGCAGTACTTC
j_call: TRBJ2-7
v_call: TRBV6-2/TRBV6-3
d_call: -
clone_size: -

cdr3_aa: CASSQRPGTSVTYEQYF
cdr3_nt: TGTGCCAGCAGCCAACGCCCCGGGACTAGCGTGACCTACGAGCAGTACTTC
j_call: TRBJ2-7
v_call: TRBV3-1/TRBV3-2
d_call: TRBD2
clone_size: once

cdr3_aa: CASSPGTGLYEQYF
cdr3_nt: TGCGCCAGCAGCCCCGGGACAGGTCTTTACGAGCAGTACTTC
j_call: TRBJ2-7
v_call: TRBV10-2
d_call: TRBD1
clone_size: -

cdr3_aa: CASRLRISYEQYF
cdr3_nt: TGCGCCAGCAGGCTCAGAATCTCCTACGAGCAGTACTTC
j_call: TRBJ2-7
v_call: TRBV5-1
d_call: -
clone_size: once

cdr3_aa: CAWSRLSGDNQPQHF
cdr3_nt: TGTGCCTGGTCCCGGTTATCGGGTGACAATCAGCCCCAGCATTTT
j_call: TRBJ1-5
v_call: TRBV30
d_call: -
clone_size: -

cdr3_aa: CAISPNVGTGVLGYTF
cdr3_nt: TGTGCCATCAGTCCAAACGTCGGGACAGGGGTATTAGGCTACACCTTC
j_call: TRBJ1-2
v_call: TRBV10-3
d_call: TRBD1
clone_size: -

cdr3_aa: CASSLWGQPKNTEAFF
cdr3_nt: TGTGCCAGCAGCTTATGGGGGCAGCCAAAAAACACTGAAGCTTTCTTT
j_call: TRBJ1-1
v_call: TRBV7-9
d_call: -
clone_size: -

cdr3_aa: CASRTGNSPLHF
cdr3_nt: TGCGCCAGCAGGACAGGGAATTCACCCCTCCACTTT
j_call: TRBJ1-6
v_call: TRBV10-2
d_call: TRBD1
clone_size: -

cdr3_aa: CASSPIEGGSYEQYF
cdr3_nt: TGTGCCAGTAGTCCGATCGAAGGCGGTTCCTACGAGCAGTACTTC
j_call: TRBJ2-7
v_call: TRBV19
d_call: -
clone_size: once

cdr3_aa: CASSIPGLNTEAFF
cdr3_nt: TGTGCCAGTAGTATCCCAGGGCTGAACACTGAAGCTTTCTTT
j_call: TRBJ1-1
v_call: TRBV19
d_call: -
clone_size: -

cdr3_aa: CASSYRTSYGYTF
cdr3_nt: TGTGCCAGCAGTTACCGGACAAGCTATGGCTACACCTTC
j_call: TRBJ1-2
v_call: TRBV6-5
d_call: -
clone_size: -

cdr3_aa: CARTTATATNEKLFF
cdr3_nt: TGTGCCAGAACGACAGCCACGGCAACTAATGAAAAACTGTTTTTT
j_call: TRBJ1-4
v_call: TRBV27
d_call: -
clone_size: -

cdr3_aa: CASSPLGARVNEQYF
cdr3_nt: TGTGCCAGCAGCCCCCTCGGGGCCAGGGTCAACGAGCAGTACTTC
j_call: TRBJ2-7
v_call: TRBV5-6
d_call: -
clone_size: -

cdr3_aa: CASSEEVAYNEQFF
cdr3_nt: TGCGCCAGCAGTGAGGAGGTTGCCTACAATGAGCAGTTCTTC
j_call: TRBJ2-1
v_call: TRBV10-1
d_call: -
clone_size: once

cdr3_aa: CASSATGSYEQYF
cdr3_nt: TGTGCCAGCAGCGCCACAGGGTCCTACGAGCAGTACTTC
j_call: TRBJ2-7
v_call: TRBV6-5
d_call: -
clone_size: -

cdr3_aa: CACGLFPGTDTQYF
cdr3_nt: TGTGCTTGTGGTTTGTTCCCAGGGACAGATACGCAGTATTTT
j_call: TRBJ2-3
v_call: TRBV12-5
d_call: -
clone_size: -

cdr3_aa: CAWIKPGTPSDGELFF
cdr3_nt: TGTGCCTGGATTAAACCCGGGACACCCTCCGACGGGGAGCTGTTTTTT
j_call: TRBJ2-2
v_call: TRBV30
d_call: -
clone_size: -

cdr3_aa: CASSPYDLKYEQFF
cdr3_nt: TGTGCCAGCAGCCCTTATGATTTGAAGTATGAGCAGTTCTTC
j_call: TRBJ2-1
v_call: TRBV27
d_call: -
clone_size: -

cdr3_aa: CASSELGAGDQPQHF
cdr3_nt: TGTGCCAGCAGTGAATTGGGGGCCGGGGATCAGCCCCAGCATTTT
j_call: TRBJ1-5
v_call: TRBV6-1
d_call: -
clone_size: -